The sequence of this TCR beta chain was determined in a study of OX40 agonist ivuxolimab in advanced cancers. Study-level background: Across the patients, intravenous ivuxolimab was delivered every 2 weeks at 0.01 to 10 mg/kg. Three patients, one with hepatocellular carcinoma and two with cutaneous melanoma, responded partially.

Method: immunoSEQ multiplex PCR; TCRdb's copy keeps in-frame clones and lacks some. The sample yields about 95,000 clones, approximately 86% seen once. CDR1 KGHSH and CDR2 LQKENI come from the germline V gene. The CDR3 length is 15 residues. Between the trimmed V and J ends, which lost 2 bases and 3 bases, there was a span of 11 bases. The V and J genes are TRBV18 and TRBJ2-1; TRBD2 is a possible D gene (6 bases). This material consisted of CD4+ or CD8+ T cells sorted from blood, taken in a trial of the OX40 agonist ivuxolimab. This sequence was found in an adult with an advanced solid tumor such as melanoma, head and neck, liver or kidney cancer. CDR3 protein: CASSPSLRDYNEQFF. CDR3 sequence (DNA): TGTGCCAGCTCACCATCCTTGCGGGACTACAATGAGCAGTTCTTC.